This TCR beta chain was observed in a study of Ad26.COV2.S vaccination and SARS-CoV-2 variants. Study-wide findings and caveats: Placebo recipients and vaccine recipients were similar in non-spike TCR breadth. Greater spike-specific TCR breadth was seen in vaccine recipients than in placebo recipients.

In the case of this clone: Its cognate antigen is unknown.

Here immunoSEQ multiplex PCR was the method, and the copy in TCRdb shows in-frame clones only, minus some. Of tens of thousands of clones listed, more than 65% are singletons. The CDR3 runs to 15 residues. Germline V CDR1 and CDR2: KGHSH, LQKENI. Germline trimming cut 3 bases from V and 1 base from J; bases unmatched to any gene: 1. The clonotype originates from a human donor who had recovered from COVID-19. The genes are TRBV18 and TRBJ2-5, with 11 nucleotides matching TRBD1. Sequencing used peripheral blood, obtained after recovery from COVID-19. In DNA form, the CDR3 reads TGTGCCAGCTCACCTGGGACAGGGGGCCAAGAGACCCAGTACTTC. It specifies CASSPGTGGQETQYF.